This T cell receptor (beta chain) was observed in a study of cytomegalovirus exposure and HLA in healthy donors. PCR amplification relied on 60 Vbeta primers (plus 13 Jbeta primers). Repertoires were generated with immunoSEQ multiplex PCR, while TCRdb's copy carries only in-frame clones and drops some. The sample yields about 130,000 clones, about 74% seen once. The germline V gene encodes CDR1 LNHDA and CDR2 SQIVND (reference sequence). Trimming removed 7 bases from V and 8 bases from J, with 21 bases in between. CDR3 size: 15 residues. The rearrangement links TRBV19 to TRBJ2-1, with D maybe TRBD1 (5 bases). Sequenced material: PBMCs. The receptor was derived from a man aged 35 to 55 in good health and CMV-seropositive. In nucleotides, the CDR3 is TGTGCCAGTACCCCCGTCGGCAGGGCAGGCGATGAGCAGTTCTTC. Its translation is CASTPVGRAGDEQFF.